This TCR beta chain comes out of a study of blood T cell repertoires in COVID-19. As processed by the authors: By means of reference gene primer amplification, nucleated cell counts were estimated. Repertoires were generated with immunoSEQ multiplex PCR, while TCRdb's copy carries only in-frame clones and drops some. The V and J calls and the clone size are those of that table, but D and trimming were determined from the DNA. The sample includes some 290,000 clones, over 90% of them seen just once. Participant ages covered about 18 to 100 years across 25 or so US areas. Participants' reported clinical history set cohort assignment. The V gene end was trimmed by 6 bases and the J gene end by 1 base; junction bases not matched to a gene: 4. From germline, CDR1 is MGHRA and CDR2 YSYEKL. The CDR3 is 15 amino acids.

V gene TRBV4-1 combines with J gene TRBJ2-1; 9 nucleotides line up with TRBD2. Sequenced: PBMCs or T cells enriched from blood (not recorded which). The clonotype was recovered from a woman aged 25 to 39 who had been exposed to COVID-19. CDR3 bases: TGCGCCAGCAGAGAAGCGGGGGGTTCCTACAATGAGCAGTTCTTC. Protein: CASREAGGSYNEQFF.